The clone carrying this T cell receptor beta chain came up a few times. These data come from a study of blood T cell repertoires in COVID-19. In the study overall: Nucleic acid was either cDNA or gDNA, and it came from T cells, B-cell-depleted T cells, or PBMCs.

Germline loops: CDR1 KGHSH, CDR2 LQKENI. This CDR3 is 14 amino acids long. Trimming cost V 0 bases and J 9 bases; bases outside gene matches: 3. In the study's own analysis: Nucleated cell number was recorded as an estimate derived from reference gene primer amplification. Sequenced by immunoSEQ multiplex PCR; TCRdb stores in-frame clones only, minus some. That table supplies the V and J calls and clone size; D and trimming were determined from the DNA. The profile shows about 100,000 clones, approximately 86% of them singletons. This chain connects TRBV18 to TRBJ2-1, with TRBD1 matching over 9 bases. The TCR was taken from an elderly man with acute or convalescent COVID-19. Sample: peripheral blood. CDR3 in amino acids: CASSPPGQGGEQFF. The CDR3 nucleotides are TGTGCCAGCTCACCACCGGGACAGGGAGGTGAGCAGTTCTTC.